Listed below are T cell receptor beta chains from one sample, sequenced in a study of T cell repertoires in cytomegalovirus infection. TCRdb used MiXCR to reprocess the reads, holding one entry per CDR3 protein. The repertoire consists of about 160,000 distinct CDR3 sequences, with 17% occurring once and the leading ten covering over 15%. Sequencing was done on a sample of CD8+ T cells from PBMCs. Receptors originate from a human donor in good health (CMV status not recorded). Some clones in this sample may be carry-over from other donors' samples. CDR3s include the opening cysteine and the closing phenylalanine or tryptophan. A D gene is named only where the DNA matches it firmly. Part of the rows lack a size; the others show once, few, many or a class for expanded clones.

TGTGCCAGCGAACCATTCGGCGGGAGGGCCGAAGATACGCAGTATTTT,CASEPFGGRAEDTQYF,TRBD2,TRBV2,TRBJ2-3,few
TGTGCCAGCAGTGAAGGACAGAATTTATACAATGAGCAGTTCTTC,CASSEGQNLYNEQFF,NA,TRBV2,TRBJ2-1,few
TGTGCCAGCAGTTTATATAAGGGGACCACCTACGAGCAGTACTTC,CASSLYKGTTYEQYF,NA,TRBV27,TRBJ2-7,few
TGTGCCAGCAGCTCTAGGGAGCGGGAGTGGGGGCAGTTCTTC,CASSSREREWGQFF,TRBD2,TRBV7-2,TRBJ2-1,few
TGTGCCAGCAGTGCTGACGATCCTCTCACCCTCCACTTT,CASSADDPLTLHF,NA,TRBV2,TRBJ1-6,NA
TGTGCCATCAGTGATGATCGGGGGAGGACTGAAGCTTTCTTT,CAISDDRGRTEAFF,NA,TRBV10-3,TRBJ1-1,NA
TGTGCCAGCAGCTTTAGGAAGGGTTCTGGAAACACCATATATTTT,CASSFRKGSGNTIYF,NA,TRBV7-9,TRBJ1-3,NA
TGTGCCAGCAGGAAATACCCAGGGAATCGGAATCAGCCCCAGCATTTT,CASRKYPGNRNQPQHF,NA,TRBV6-5,TRBJ1-5,NA
TGTGCCAGCAGCCCCACAGGGGGCGCAACCGGGGAGCTGTTTTTT,CASSPTGGATGELFF,TRBD1,TRBV7-2,TRBJ2-2,few
TGTGCCAGCAGTCCGTCCAGCAATCAGCCCCAGCATTTT,CASSPSSNQPQHF,NA,TRBV6-2/TRBV6-3,TRBJ1-5,NA
TGTGCCAGCACAGGACAAACGAACACCGGGGAGCTGTTTTTT,CASTGQTNTGELFF,NA,TRBV2,TRBJ2-2,few
TGTGCCAGCAGACGCACCGGGACTGCAGCCTACGAGCAGTACTTC,CASRRTGTAAYEQYF,NA,TRBV28,TRBJ2-7,NA
TGTGCCAGCACTGGGAGGTCCGGCTCACCCCTCCACTTT,CASTGRSGSPLHF,NA,TRBV12-3/TRBV12-4,TRBJ1-6,NA
TGCAGTGCTAGAGATTGGACTAGCGGGAGCTCCTACGAGCAGTACTTC,CSARDWTSGSSYEQYF,TRBD2,TRBV20-1,TRBJ2-7,few
TGTGCCAGCAGTTCAAGGGTAGAGGCCTACGAGCAGTACTTC,CASSSRVEAYEQYF,NA,TRBV6-6,TRBJ2-7,few
TGTGCCAGCAGCTTGGCGGGGACAGGGGGTGAGGGGACTGAAGCTTTCTTT,CASSLAGTGGEGTEAFF,TRBD1,TRBV7-2,TRBJ1-1,NA
TGTGCCAGCAGCTTGGGGGGTGTCGGGGAGCTGTTTTTT,CASSLGGVGELFF,NA,TRBV5-4,TRBJ2-2,medium-sized
TGTGCCAGCAGCCCCGGGACAGGGGGAAGAGAGACCCAGTACTTC,CASSPGTGGRETQYF,TRBD1,TRBV3-1,TRBJ2-5,once
TGTGCCAGCAGTGGGGAACGTGGGGAGTTCTATGGCTACACCTTC,CASSGERGEFYGYTF,NA,TRBV6-2/TRBV6-3,TRBJ1-2,NA
TGTGCCAGTAGTATAGGATTATCCCCGAACAATGAGCAGTTCTTC,CASSIGLSPNNEQFF,NA,TRBV19,TRBJ2-1,NA
TGTGCCAGCAGCTCCGGACTAGCGGTCGGGGAGCTGTTTTTT,CASSSGLAVGELFF,TRBD2,TRBV7-8,TRBJ2-2,many
TGTGCCAGCAGCCACCGACCGGGACTAGCGGTTTACAATGAGCAGTTCTTC,CASSHRPGLAVYNEQFF,TRBD2,TRBV11-2,TRBJ2-1,few
TGTGCCAGCAGCCAAGATCTGGGGGTACACTACGAGCAGTACTTC,CASSQDLGVHYEQYF,NA,TRBV14,TRBJ2-7,NA
TGTGCCAGCAGCGAACTAGCGGGGTACTACGAGCAGTACTTC,CASSELAGYYEQYF,TRBD2,TRBV7-2,TRBJ2-7,NA